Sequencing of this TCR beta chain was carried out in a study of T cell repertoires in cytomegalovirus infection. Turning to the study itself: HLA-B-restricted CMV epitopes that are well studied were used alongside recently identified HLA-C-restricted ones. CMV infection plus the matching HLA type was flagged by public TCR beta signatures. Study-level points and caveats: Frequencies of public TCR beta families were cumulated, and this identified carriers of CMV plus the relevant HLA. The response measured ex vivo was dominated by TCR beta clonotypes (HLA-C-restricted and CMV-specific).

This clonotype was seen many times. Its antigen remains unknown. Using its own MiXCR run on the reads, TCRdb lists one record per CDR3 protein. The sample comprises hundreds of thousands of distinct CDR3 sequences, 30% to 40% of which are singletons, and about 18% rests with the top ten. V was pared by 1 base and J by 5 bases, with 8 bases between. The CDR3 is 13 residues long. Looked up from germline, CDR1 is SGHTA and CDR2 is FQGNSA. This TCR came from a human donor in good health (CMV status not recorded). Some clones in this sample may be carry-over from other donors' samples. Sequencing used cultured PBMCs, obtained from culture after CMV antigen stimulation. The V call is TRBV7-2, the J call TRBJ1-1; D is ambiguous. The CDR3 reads CASSLEWETEAFF. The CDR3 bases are TGTGCCAGCAGCTTAGAGTGGGAGACTGAAGCTTTCTTT.